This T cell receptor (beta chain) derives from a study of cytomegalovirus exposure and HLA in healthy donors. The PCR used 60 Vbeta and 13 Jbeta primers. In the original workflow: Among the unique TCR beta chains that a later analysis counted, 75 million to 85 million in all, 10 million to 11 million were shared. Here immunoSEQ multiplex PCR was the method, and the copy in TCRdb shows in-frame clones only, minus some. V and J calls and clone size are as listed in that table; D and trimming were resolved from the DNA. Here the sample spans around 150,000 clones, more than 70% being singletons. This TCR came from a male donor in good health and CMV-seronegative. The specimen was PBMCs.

CDR3 nucleotides: TGTGCCAGCAGCTTGCAGGGTCCATCACCCCTCCACTTT. It codes for CASSLQGPSPLHF. The V and J genes are TRBV11-3 and TRBJ1-6; D possibly corresponds to TRBD1 (5 bases). Trimming took off 3 bases at V and 10 bases at J, with 10 bases between the two ends. Per the germline V gene, CDR1 is SGHNT and CDR2 is YENEEA. The CDR3 is 13 residues long.